A selection of T cell receptor beta chains follows, all from one sample in a study of OX40 agonist ivuxolimab in advanced cancers. The protocol was immunoSEQ multiplex PCR, while the TCRdb copy is restricted to in-frame clones and leaves out a portion. The sample consists of tens of thousands of clones, roughly 94% of them appearing once. The sequencing here drew on CD4+ or CD8+ T cells sorted from blood, taken in a trial of the OX40 agonist ivuxolimab. The receptors come from an adult with an advanced solid tumor such as melanoma, head and neck, liver or kidney cancer. The CDR3 runs from the conserved cysteine through the conserved F or W. The order of the fields is clone size, V gene, J gene, D gene, CDR3 length, CDR3 DNA, CDR3 protein. A D gene is named only where the DNA matches it firmly. The size field is filled for only some rows; it gives once, few, many or a size class.

.	TRBV7-9	TRBJ2-5	.	15	TGTGCCAGCAGCCCCCAGGACGGCGAAGAGGAGACCCAGTACTTC	CASSPQDGEEETQYF
.	TRBV15	TRBJ1-1	.	12	TGTGCCACCAGCGACAGGAACACTGAAGCTTTCTTT	CATSDRNTEAFF
once	TRBV13	TRBJ2-7	TRBD2	19	TGTGCCAGCAGCCCGGAGGGGTGGGGTAGCGGGGGCGTCGGATACGAGCAGTACTTC	CASSPEGWGSGGVGYEQYF
.	TRBV11-3	TRBJ2-4	.	13	TGTGCCAGCAGCTTCCTGGCCAAAAACATTCAGTACTTC	CASSFLAKNIQYF
.	TRBV11-2	TRBJ2-7	TRBD2	18	TGTGCCAGCAGCTTAGGGACTAGCGGGACCACCCTTTCCTACGAGCAGTACTTC	CASSLGTSGTTLSYEQYF
.	TRBV7-3	TRBJ2-1	TRBD2	15	TGTGCCAGCAGCTTAGGGACTAGCAAATACAATGAGCAGTTCTTC	CASSLGTSKYNEQFF
once	TRBV11-3	TRBJ2-1	.	14	TGTGCCAGCAGCTTAGATCGATACTACAATGAGCAGTTCTTC	CASSLDRYYNEQFF
.	TRBV13	TRBJ2-3	.	15	TGTGCCAGCAGCTTGCGCGGTGCCTCCACAGATACGCAGTATTTT	CASSLRGASTDTQYF
.	TRBV7-2	TRBJ2-1	.	13	TGTGCCAGCAGTTCCGCTTTGATTTCCGGGCAGTTCTTC	CASSSALISGQFF
.	TRBV4-3	TRBJ2-1	TRBD2	15	TGCGCCAGCAGCCAAGGCCTAGCGGTGGACAATGAGCAGTTCTTC	CASSQGLAVDNEQFF
once	TRBV7-9	TRBJ2-6	TRBD1	16	TGTGCCAGCAGCTTCGCAGGGGGAACCGGGGCCAACGTCCTGACTTTC	CASSFAGGTGANVLTF
.	TRBV12-5	TRBJ2-2	TRBD1	17	TGTGCTAGTGGTTTGGCCTCCGGGACAGGGGGGACCGGGGAGCTGTTTTTT	CASGLASGTGGTGELFF
.	TRBV9	TRBJ1-2	.	16	TGTGCCAGCAGCCCCCCTTCGGGCGTAGCGACCTATGGCTACACCTTC	CASSPPSGVATYGYTF
.	TRBV7-9	TRBJ2-3	TRBD2	16	TGTGCCAGCAGCTTAGTTGGCGGGGGGGCCATGGATACGCAGTATTTT	CASSLVGGGAMDTQYF
.	TRBV6-5	TRBJ2-5	TRBD1	15	TGTGCCAGCAGGGGGACAGGGGCCGTCCAAGAGACCCAGTACTTC	CASRGTGAVQETQYF
.	TRBV28	TRBJ2-1	TRBD2	17	TGTGCCAGCAGTTTTGGTCTAACTAGCGGGAGTTTAAATGAGCAGTTCTTC	CASSFGLTSGSLNEQFF
.	TRBV10-3	TRBJ2-7	.	16	TGTGCCATCAGTGAGTTCGGGGGGCGGCAGGGGCTCGAGCAGTACTTC	CAISEFGGRQGLEQYF
.	TRBV5-1	TRBJ1-1	.	15	TGCGCCAGCAGCTTGGCGGAGGGGTGGAACACTGAAGCTTTCTTT	CASSLAEGWNTEAFF
.	TRBV9	TRBJ2-1	TRBD2	15	TGTGCCAGCAGCGTAGAAACCGGGAGGGCCGATGAGCAGTTCTTC	CASSVETGRADEQFF
.	TRBV28	TRBJ2-2	.	20	TGTGCCAGCAGACTTTCGCCTTTCCTTGGGACCGACGCGAACACCGGGGAGCTGTTTTTT	CASRLSPFLGTDANTGELFF
.	TRBV7-9	TRBJ2-3	.	16	TGTGCCAGCAGCCTTGGGACCACAACTAGCACAGATACGCAGTATTTT	CASSLGTTTSTDTQYF
.	TRBV5-6	TRBJ2-7	TRBD2	17	TGTGCCAGCAGCCCTCGACTGACTAGCGGGAGAACCCGCGAGCAGTACTTC	CASSPRLTSGRTREQYF
.	TRBV7-9	TRBJ2-1	TRBD1	14	TGTGCCAGCAGCTTGACAGGGCCGGTCGATGAGCAGTTCTTC	CASSLTGPVDEQFF
.	TRBV27	TRBJ1-1	TRBD1	14	TGTGCCAGCAGTCAGACAGGGTTTAACACTGAAGCTTTCTTT	CASSQTGFNTEAFF
.	TRBV7-6	TRBJ2-2	TRBD2	17	TGTGCCAGCAGCCTATGGGGGGGAGGGCCGCGTACCGGGGAGCTGTTTTTT	CASSLWGGGPRTGELFF
.	TRBV27	TRBJ1-2	.	12	TGTGCCAGCAGTTTAATGGGAAATGGCTACACCTTC	CASSLMGNGYTF
.	TRBV27	TRBJ1-1	TRBD1	14	TGTGCCAGCAGTTCCGGACAGGGGGTAGGTGAAGCTTTCTTT	CASSSGQGVGEAFF
.	TRBV4-3	TRBJ1-6	.	14	TGCGCCAGCAGCCAAGATAGAGGGGACCCACCCCTCCACTTT	CASSQDRGDPPLHF
.	TRBV25-1	TRBJ1-1	TRBD1	14	TGTGCCAGCAGGGGGACAGGGTGGGACACTGAAGCTTTCTTT	CASRGTGWDTEAFF
.	TRBV6-4	TRBJ2-1	TRBD2	17	TGTGCCAGCAGTGTAACGACTAGCGGGGCCTCCTACAATGAGCAGTTCTTC	CASSVTTSGASYNEQFF
.	TRBV7-2	TRBJ2-1	.	15	TGTGCCAGCAGCTTAGCTCAGCTTACCTACAATGAGCAGTTCTTC	CASSLAQLTYNEQFF
.	TRBV28	TRBJ2-5	.	16	TGTGCCAGCAGCGGTTGGTTGACAGCCATACAAGAGACCCAGTACTTC	CASSGWLTAIQETQYF
.	TRBV7-9	TRBJ1-1	.	13	TGTGCCAGCAGCTTAGTGGGGGCCACTGAAGCTTTCTTT	CASSLVGATEAFF
few	TRBV10-2	TRBJ1-2	.	14	TGCGCCAGCGCGACCCGAGGAGCTAACTATGGCTACACCTTC	CASATRGANYGYTF
.	TRBV10-3	TRBJ2-7	TRBD1	17	TGTGCCATCAGTGAGTCGAAGTTGGGACAGGGTCTGAGGGAGCAGTACTTC	CAISESKLGQGLREQYF
.	TRBV7-9	TRBJ2-7	TRBD2	14	TGTGCCAGCAGCCCGACTAGCGGGTGGTACGAGCAGTACTTC	CASSPTSGWYEQYF
.	TRBV5-6	TRBJ2-7	.	12	TGTGCCAGCAGCTTCGGTCCCTACGAGCAGTACTTC	CASSFGPYEQYF
.	TRBV5-6	TRBJ2-7	TRBD2	16	TGTGCCAGCAGCATGTTAGCGGGAGGCTTGGGAGACGAGCAGTACTTC	CASSMLAGGLGDEQYF
once	TRBV4-2	TRBJ2-1	TRBD2	14	TGTGCCAGCAGCCAACTAGCGGGCAGTTGGGAGCAGTTCTTC	CASSQLAGSWEQFF
.	TRBV6-1	TRBJ1-1	.	12	TGTGCCAGCAGTGGAGAGAACACTGAAGCTTTCTTT	CASSGENTEAFF
.	TRBV4-2	TRBJ2-1	TRBD2	17	TGTGCCAGCAGCCAAGATATCCGCCTAGCGGGGGGCGATGAGCAGTTCTTC	CASSQDIRLAGGDEQFF
.	TRBV9	TRBJ1-2	TRBD1	17	TGTGCCAGCAGCCGAAGGGACAGGGAAGTCGCTGTCTATGGCTACACCTTC	CASSRRDREVAVYGYTF
.	TRBV28	TRBJ1-5	.	15	TGTGCCAGCAGTTTTGGCACGTATAGCAATCAGCCCCAGCATTTT	CASSFGTYSNQPQHF
.	TRBV11-3	TRBJ2-5	.	15	TGTGCCAGCAGTACCCAGAGGGCCGGCAGGGAGACCCAGTACTTC	CASSTQRAGRETQYF
.	TRBV19	TRBJ2-7	.	15	TGTGCCAGTAGTCCAGAGGCAGGGGTCTCCTACGAGCAGTACTTC	CASSPEAGVSYEQYF
.	TRBV25-1	TRBJ1-1	.	13	TGTGCCAGCAGTGAAGGGGTTGGCACTGAAGCTTTCTTT	CASSEGVGTEAFF
.	TRBV4-1	TRBJ2-3	.	12	TGCGCCAGCAGCCCGCTCGGAGGAGCGCAGTATTTT	CASSPLGGAQYF
.	TRBV9	TRBJ2-1	.	16	TGTGCCAGCAGCGCTGGGGCGGGTTCTTCCTACAATGAGCAGTTCTTC	CASSAGAGSSYNEQFF
.	TRBV27	TRBJ2-1	.	15	TGTGCCAGCAGGGGAGCAGGGCCCAGGTGGGGTGAGCAGTTCTTC	CASRGAGPRWGEQFF
.	TRBV7-9	TRBJ2-2	TRBD1	16	TGTGCCAGCAGACTACGTGGGACAGTTTACACCGGGGAGCTGTTTTTT	CASRLRGTVYTGELFF
.	TRBV19	TRBJ2-5	TRBD2	15	TGTGCCAGTAGTCCGACTAGCGGGAGAGGAGAGACCCAGTACTTC	CASSPTSGRGETQYF
.	TRBV7-7	TRBJ2-3	.	14	TGTGCTAGCAGCTTATCGGGAGTCACAGATACGCAGTATTTT	CASSLSGVTDTQYF
.	TRBV21-1	TRBJ2-1	.	16	TGTGCCAGCAGCAAAGCGTCCCCCCTGGTATACAATGAGCAGTTCTTC	CASSKASPLVYNEQFF
.	TRBV27	TRBJ1-5	.	13	TGTGCCAGCTCTTCAAGCCCCAATCAGCCCCAGCATTTT	CASSSSPNQPQHF